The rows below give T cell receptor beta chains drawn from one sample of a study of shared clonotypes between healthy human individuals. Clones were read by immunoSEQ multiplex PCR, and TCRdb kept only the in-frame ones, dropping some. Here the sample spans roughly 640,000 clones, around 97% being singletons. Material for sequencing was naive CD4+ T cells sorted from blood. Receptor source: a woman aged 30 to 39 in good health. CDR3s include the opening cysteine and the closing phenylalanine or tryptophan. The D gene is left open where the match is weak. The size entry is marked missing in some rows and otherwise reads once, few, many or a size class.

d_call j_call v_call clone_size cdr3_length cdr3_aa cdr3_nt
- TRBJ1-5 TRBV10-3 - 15 CAISEESASNQPQHF TGTGCCATCAGTGAGGAGTCCGCTAGCAATCAGCCCCAGCATTTT
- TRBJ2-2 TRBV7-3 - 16 CASSLNPSRNTGELFF TGTGCCAGCAGCTTAAACCCTAGCCGTAACACCGGGGAGCTGTTTTTT
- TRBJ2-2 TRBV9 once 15 CASSAQGSGAGELFF TGTGCCAGCAGCGCACAGGGATCGGGGGCCGGGGAGCTGTTTTTT
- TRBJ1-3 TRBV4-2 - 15 CASSQVEGNGNTIYF TGTGCCAGCAGCCAAGTAGAGGGCAATGGAAACACCATATATTTT
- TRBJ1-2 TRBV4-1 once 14 CASSHPPQGLGYTF TGCGCCAGCAGCCATCCTCCTCAGGGGCTGGGCTACACCTTC
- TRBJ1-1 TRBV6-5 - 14 CASSRQASGTEAFF TGTGCCAGCAGTCGACAGGCGTCGGGGACTGAAGCTTTCTTT
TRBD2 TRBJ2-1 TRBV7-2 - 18 CASSFALYPIAGVGEQFF TGTGCCAGCAGCTTTGCGCTCTACCCGATAGCGGGAGTGGGTGAGCAGTTCTTC
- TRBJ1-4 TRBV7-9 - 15 CASSLDGSTNEKLFF TGTGCCAGCAGCTTGGACGGATCAACTAATGAAAAACTGTTTTTT
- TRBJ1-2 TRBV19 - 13 CASSMTKNYGYTF TGTGCCAGTAGTATGACAAAGAACTATGGCTACACCTTC
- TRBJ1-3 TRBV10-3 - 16 CAISESGRDPGNTIYF TGTGCCATCAGTGAGTCAGGCAGGGACCCTGGAAACACCATATATTTT
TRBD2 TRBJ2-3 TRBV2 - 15 CASSERGESLDTQYF TGTGCCAGCAGTGAACGGGGGGAGAGTTTAGATACGCAGTATTTT
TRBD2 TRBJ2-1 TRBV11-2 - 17 CASSLKPGLAGNNEQFF TGTGCCAGCAGCTTAAAACCGGGACTAGCGGGGAACAATGAGCAGTTCTTC
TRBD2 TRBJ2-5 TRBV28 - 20 CASSFPSAPRLAGGGETQYF TGTGCCAGCAGTTTCCCTAGCGCCCCGAGACTAGCGGGAGGCGGGGAGACCCAGTACTTC
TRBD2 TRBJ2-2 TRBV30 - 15 CAWKLAGGPAGELFF TGTGCCTGGAAACTAGCGGGAGGGCCGGCCGGGGAGCTGTTTTTT
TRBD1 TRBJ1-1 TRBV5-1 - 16 CASNPGQGGVNTEAFF TGCGCCAGCAACCCGGGACAGGGCGGTGTGAACACTGAAGCTTTCTTT
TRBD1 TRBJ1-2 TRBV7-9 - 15 CASSSLGTGFYGYTF TGTGCCAGCAGCTCTCTCGGGACAGGATTCTATGGCTACACCTTC
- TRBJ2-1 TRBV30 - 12 CAWSRDPGDQFF TGTGCCTGGAGTCGTGACCCCGGGGATCAGTTCTTC
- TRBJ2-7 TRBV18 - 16 CASSPPEGSGAYEQYF TGTGCCAGCTCACCACCCGAGGGCAGCGGAGCCTACGAGCAGTACTTC
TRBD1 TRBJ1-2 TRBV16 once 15 CASSQSRGQPYGYTF TGTGCCAGCAGCCAATCGCGGGGACAGCCCTATGGCTACACCTTC
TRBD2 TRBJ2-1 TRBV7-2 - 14 CASSLVVSGRAWFF TGTGCCAGCAGCTTAGTTGTTAGCGGGAGGGCCTGGTTCTTC
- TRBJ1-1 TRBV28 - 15 CASSPTTDRGLEAFF TGTGCCAGCAGTCCGACCACTGACAGAGGGCTTGAAGCTTTCTTT
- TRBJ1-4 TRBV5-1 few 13 CASSLEGNEKLFF TGCGCCAGCAGCTTGGAAGGGAATGAAAAACTGTTTTTT
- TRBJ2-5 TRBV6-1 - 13 CASKPGPQETQYF TGTGCCAGCAAACCGGGACCCCAAGAGACCCAGTACTTC
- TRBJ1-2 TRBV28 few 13 CASSTKGYYGYTF TGTGCCAGCAGTACCAAGGGATACTATGGCTACACCTTC
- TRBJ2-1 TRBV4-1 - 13 CASSQVESGVRFF TGCGCCAGCAGCCAAGTTGAATCGGGAGTGAGGTTCTTC
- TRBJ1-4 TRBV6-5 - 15 CASRNDRSTNEKLFF TGTGCCAGCAGAAACGACAGATCAACTAATGAAAAACTGTTTTTT
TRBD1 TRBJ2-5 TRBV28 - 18 CASSPWTGGDKGQETQYF TGTGCCAGCAGTCCCTGGACAGGGGGCGATAAGGGCCAAGAGACCCAGTACTTC
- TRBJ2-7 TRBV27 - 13 CASSFDRSYEQYF TGTGCCAGCAGTTTCGACCGGTCCTACGAGCAGTACTTC
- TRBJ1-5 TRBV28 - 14 CASNGGQGNQPQHF TGTGCCAGCAACGGGGGTCAGGGGAATCAGCCCCAGCATTTT
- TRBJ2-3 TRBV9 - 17 CASSESHTGRRTDTQYF TGTGCCAGCAGCGAATCACATACCGGGAGACGAACAGATACGCAGTATTTT
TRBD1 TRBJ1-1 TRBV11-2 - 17 CASSFPGQGDVNTEAFF TGTGCCAGCAGCTTTCCGGGACAGGGGGACGTGAACACTGAAGCTTTCTTT
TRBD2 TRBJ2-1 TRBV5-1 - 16 CASSWGGASSYNEQFF TGCGCCAGCAGCTGGGGAGGGGCAAGCTCCTACAATGAGCAGTTCTTC
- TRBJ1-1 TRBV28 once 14 CASRTGTSKLEAFF TGTGCCAGCAGGACCGGGACATCAAAGTTAGAAGCTTTCTTT
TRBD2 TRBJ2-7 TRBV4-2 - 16 CASSQEVGTSRYEQYF TGTGCCAGCAGCCAAGAAGTAGGGACTAGCAGGTACGAGCAGTACTTC
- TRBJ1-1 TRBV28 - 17 CASSFFPGTSQNTEAFF TGTGCCAGCAGTTTTTTTCCCGGGACATCCCAAAACACTGAAGCTTTCTTT
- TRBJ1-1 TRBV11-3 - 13 CASSRETNTEAFF TGTGCCAGCAGCCGAGAGACCAACACTGAAGCTTTCTTT
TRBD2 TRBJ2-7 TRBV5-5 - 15 CASSLGLAGGYEQYF TGTGCCAGCAGCTTGGGACTAGCGGGAGGGTACGAGCAGTACTTC
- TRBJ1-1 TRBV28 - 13 CASTPAEYTEAFF TGTGCCAGCACCCCCGCCGAGTACACTGAAGCTTTCTTT
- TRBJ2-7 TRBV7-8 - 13 CASSLASILEQYF TGTGCCAGCAGCTTAGCGAGTATACTCGAGCAGTACTTC
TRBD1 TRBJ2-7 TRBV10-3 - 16 CAISESGQGFSYEQYF TGTGCCATCAGTGAGAGCGGACAGGGGTTTTCCTACGAGCAGTACTTC
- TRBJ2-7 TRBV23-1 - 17 CASAEGTLPKSNYEQYF TGCGCCAGCGCAGAAGGGACCCTCCCAAAATCAAACTACGAGCAGTACTTC
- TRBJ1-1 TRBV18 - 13 CASSPVERAEAFF TGTGCCAGCTCACCGGTTGAAAGGGCTGAAGCTTTCTTT
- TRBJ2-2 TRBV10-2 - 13 CASSFGDTGELFF TGCGCCAGCAGTTTCGGGGACACCGGGGAGCTGTTTTTT
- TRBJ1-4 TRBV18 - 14 CASSPQGTNEKLFF TGTGCCAGCTCACCCCAGGGGACTAATGAAAAACTGTTTTTT
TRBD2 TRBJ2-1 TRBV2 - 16 CASSSALAGGPNEQFF TGTGCCAGCAGTAGTGCGCTAGCGGGAGGGCCGAATGAGCAGTTCTTC
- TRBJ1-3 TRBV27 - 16 CASSLSHPGGGNTIYF TGTGCCAGCAGTTTATCGCATCCAGGCGGCGGAAACACCATATATTTT